These T cell receptor beta chains were read from a single sample in a study of yellow fever vaccine responses in identical twins. TCRdb re-analysed the RT-PCR reads in MiXCR, keeping a single row per CDR3 protein. Among approximately 2,000 distinct CDR3 sequences listed, around 7% were seen once. This specimen consisted of T cells from blood (PBMCs), unsorted or a sorted subset (not recorded which), obtained around 23 months after vaccination. These TCRs come from a woman between 18 and 30 years old who received the yellow fever vaccine. CDR3s include the opening cysteine and the closing phenylalanine or tryptophan. A D gene is named only where the DNA matches it firmly. Part of the rows lack a size; the others show once, few, many or a class for expanded clones.

>TRBV7-6|few|TRBJ2-7|TRBD1|14
CASSGQGARNEQYF
TGTGCCAGCAGCGGGCAGGGGGCTCGAAACGAGCAGTACTTC
>TRBV11-1|once|TRBJ2-1|TRBD2|18
CASRPGTSEGSAYNEQFF
TGTGCCAGCAGGCCCGGGACTAGTGAGGGTTCGGCCTACAATGAGCAGTTCTTC
>TRBV24-1|medium-sized|TRBJ2-5|-|13
CATSGDNGVTQYF
TGTGCCACCAGTGGTGACAATGGTGTGACCCAGTACTTC
>TRBV10-3|medium-sized|TRBJ2-4|TRBD2|17
CAISESPGGGAKNIQYF
TGTGCCATCAGTGAGTCCCCGGGAGGGGGAGCCAAAAACATTCAGTACTTC
>TRBV7-3|-|TRBJ1-2|-|12
CASSPDGYGYTF
TGTGCCAGCAGCCCCGACGGATATGGCTACACCTTC
>TRBV7-9|few|TRBJ2-3|TRBD2|15
CASRISGTTTDTQYF
TGTGCCAGCAGGATTAGCGGGACGACCACAGATACGCAGTATTTT
>TRBV7-9|few|TRBJ2-7|-|13
CASSPGSRYEQYF
TGTGCCAGCAGCCCTGGTTCACGGTACGAGCAGTACTTC
>TRBV7-2|medium-sized|TRBJ2-7|-|12
CASSLVVYEQYF
TGTGCCAGCAGCTTAGTGGTCTACGAGCAGTACTTC
>TRBV2|medium-sized|TRBJ2-3|TRBD1|14
CASREGQVSDTQYF
TGTGCCAGCAGAGAGGGACAGGTCTCAGATACGCAGTATTTT
>TRBV10-1|-|TRBJ1-1|-|16
CASSETQITVNTEAFF
TGCGCCAGCAGTGAGACCCAAATAACGGTGAACACTGAAGCTTTCTTT
>TRBV15|-|TRBJ2-1|-|12
CATSRGLGEQFF
TGTGCCACCAGCAGAGGATTGGGTGAGCAGTTCTTC
>TRBV15|medium-sized|TRBJ2-7|TRBD2|15
CATSPGTSDSYEQYF
TGTGCCACCAGTCCCGGGACTAGCGACTCCTACGAGCAGTACTTC
>TRBV7-7|medium-sized|TRBJ2-1|TRBD1|15
CASSSGQGPYNEQFF
TGTGCTAGCAGCTCCGGACAGGGGCCCTACAATGAGCAGTTCTTC
>TRBV24-1|few|TRBJ2-7|-|13
CATSGGPVLEQYF
TGTGCCACCAGCGGGGGGCCGGTCTTGGAGCAGTACTTC
>TRBV3-1|-|TRBJ2-7|-|17
CASSQASPTALSYEQYF
TGTGCCAGCAGCCAAGCAAGCCCAACAGCGCTCTCCTACGAGCAGTACTTC
>TRBV20-1|medium-sized|TRBJ2-1|TRBD2|14
CSASIKRGGNEQFF
TGCAGTGCTAGTATCAAGCGGGGGGGGAATGAGCAGTTCTTC
>TRBV10-3|few|TRBJ2-7|-|13
CAISEYREDEQYF
TGTGCCATCAGTGAATACAGGGAGGACGAGCAGTACTTC
>TRBV10-1|-|TRBJ2-1|TRBD2|16
CASSDLADSSYNEQFF
TGCGCCAGCAGTGATCTAGCGGATAGCTCCTACAATGAGCAGTTCTTC
>TRBV5-1|large|TRBJ1-5|-|15
CASSLTGFTNQPQHF
TGCGCCAGCAGCTTAACAGGGTTCACCAATCAGCCCCAGCATTTT
>TRBV10-3|-|TRBJ1-2|TRBD1|11
CPINRGSGYTF
TGTCCCATCAACAGGGGAAGTGGCTACACCTTC
>TRBV28|medium-sized|TRBJ1-5|-|15
CASSFSQGFARPQHF
TGTGCCAGCAGTTTTTCTCAGGGGTTCGCGCGGCCCCAGCATTTT
>TRBV10-3|-|TRBJ2-1|-|17
CAISDPGGRRVFNEQFF
TGTGCCATCAGTGACCCAGGGGGGAGGAGGGTATTCAATGAGCAGTTCTTC
>TRBV6-4|medium-sized|TRBJ2-3|-|15
CASSVSGLRTDTQYF
TGTGCCAGCAGTGTTTCGGGACTGCGCACAGATACGCAGTATTTT
>TRBV15|medium-sized|TRBJ1-1|-|14
CATSREGFRTEAFF
TGTGCCACCAGCAGAGAAGGGTTTCGAACTGAAGCTTTCTTT
>TRBV4-1|few|TRBJ2-7|-|16
CASSQLGGGTSYEQYF
TGCGCCAGCAGCCAACTCGGAGGGGGGACGTCCTACGAGCAGTACTTC
>TRBV4-2|few|TRBJ1-6|TRBD1|16
CASSQDWSGGGSPLHF
TGTGCCAGCAGCCAAGATTGGTCAGGGGGCGGATCACCCCTCCACTTT
>TRBV4-1|few|TRBJ2-5|-|14
CASSQDRPQETQYF
TGCGCCAGCAGCCAAGATCGCCCCCAAGAGACCCAGTACTTC
>TRBV14|-|TRBJ2-1|-|14
CASSLMGSENEQFF
TGTGCCAGCAGCCTCATGGGGAGCGAGAATGAGCAGTTCTTC
>TRBV5-1|medium-sized|TRBJ1-1|-|14
CASSLGGLNTEAFF
TGCGCCAGCAGCTTGGGAGGGCTGAACACTGAAGCTTTCTTT
>TRBV11-2|few|TRBJ2-3|TRBD1|14
CASSPPGPQGEKYF
TGTGCCAGCAGCCCTCCGGGCCCTCAGGGGGAGAAGTATTTT
>TRBV18|-|TRBJ2-7|TRBD1|12
CASWDRGNEQYF
TGTGCCAGCTGGGACAGGGGAAACGAGCAGTACTTC
>TRBV10-3|-|TRBJ1-1|-|12
CAISGQEDEAFF
TGTGCCATCTCAGGCCAGGAGGATGAAGCTTTCTTT
>TRBV7-6|-|TRBJ2-5|-|16
CASSLDGDRPLRTQYF
TGTGCTAGCAGCTTAGATGGGGATAGGCCCCTACGGACCCAGTACTTC
>TRBV10-1|-|TRBJ2-1|TRBD2|15
CASSSTLAGYNEQFF
TGCGCCAGCAGTAGTACTCTAGCGGGGTACAATGAGCAGTTCTTC
>TRBV4-3|large|TRBJ2-1|TRBD2|16
CASSQESGETYNEQFF
TGCGCCAGCAGCCAAGAAAGCGGGGAAACCTACAATGAGCAGTTCTTC
>TRBV4-1|few|TRBJ1-2|TRBD1|15
CASSGSGGAGYGYTF
TGCGCCAGCAGCGGTTCAGGGGGCGCGGGGTATGGCTACACCTTC
>TRBV25-1|medium-sized|TRBJ1-1|TRBD1|12
CASKPTGGRAFF
TGTGCCAGCAAGCCGACAGGGGGTCGAGCTTTCTTT
>TRBV11-3|-|TRBJ2-3|-|11
CASSSSATQYF
TGTGCCAGCAGCTCATCGGCCACGCAGTATTTT
>TRBV4-3|few|TRBJ2-7|-|13
CASSQDVEGEQYF
TGCGCCAGCAGCCAAGATGTGGAGGGCGAGCAGTACTTC
>TRBV4-1|few|TRBJ2-7|TRBD2|14
CASSQTSGSYEQYF
TGCGCCAGCAGCCAGACTAGCGGGTCCTACGAGCAGTACTTC
>TRBV18|medium-sized|TRBJ2-1|-|18
CASSGAGGLRESYNEQFF
TGTGCCAGCTCAGGGGCAGGGGGACTCCGCGAATCCTACAATGAGCAGTTCTTC
>TRBV11-1|-|TRBJ2-5|-|11
CASSLKETQYF
TGTGCCAGCAGCTTAAAAGAGACCCAGTACTTC
>TRBV12-3/TRBV12-4|-|TRBJ1-2|-|12
CASSLDDYGYTF
TGTGCCAGCAGTTTGGATGACTATGGCTACACCTTC
>TRBV7-9|medium-sized|TRBJ1-1|-|14
CASSLEVGNTEAFF
TGTGCCAGCAGCTTAGAGGTAGGGAACACTGAAGCTTTCTTT
>TRBV27|few|TRBJ2-1|TRBD2|15
CASSTGLAGLGEQFF
TGTGCCAGCAGTACGGGACTAGCGGGATTAGGCGAGCAGTTCTTC
>TRBV15|few|TRBJ2-1|TRBD2|17
CATSSETSGSRTNEQFF
TGTGCCACCAGCAGTGAAACTAGCGGGAGTAGGACGAATGAGCAGTTCTTC
>TRBV5-6|-|TRBJ2-1|-|15
CASSLVGRENNEQFF
TGTGCCAGCAGCTTGGTCGGGCGGGAAAACAATGAGCAGTTCTTC
>TRBV27|-|TRBJ1-1|-|13
CASGITPYTEAFF
TGTGCCAGCGGAATAACACCGTACACTGAAGCTTTCTTT
>TRBV12-3/TRBV12-4|-|TRBJ2-1|TRBD2|13
CASRLAGGPASFF
TGTGCCAGCAGACTAGCGGGGGGTCCCGCTTCGTTCTTC
>TRBV12-3/TRBV12-4|medium-sized|TRBJ2-1|TRBD2|15
CASSLVAGTHNEQFF
TGTGCCAGCAGTTTAGTAGCGGGGACCCACAATGAGCAGTTCTTC
>TRBV5-6|-|TRBJ2-7|-|14
CASSLATSTYEQYF
TGTGCCAGCAGCTTGGCGACAAGTACCTACGAGCAGTACTTC
>TRBV15|few|TRBJ2-6|-|18
CATSRDADGYSGANVLTF
TGTGCCACCAGCAGAGATGCAGACGGATACTCTGGGGCCAACGTCCTGACTTTC